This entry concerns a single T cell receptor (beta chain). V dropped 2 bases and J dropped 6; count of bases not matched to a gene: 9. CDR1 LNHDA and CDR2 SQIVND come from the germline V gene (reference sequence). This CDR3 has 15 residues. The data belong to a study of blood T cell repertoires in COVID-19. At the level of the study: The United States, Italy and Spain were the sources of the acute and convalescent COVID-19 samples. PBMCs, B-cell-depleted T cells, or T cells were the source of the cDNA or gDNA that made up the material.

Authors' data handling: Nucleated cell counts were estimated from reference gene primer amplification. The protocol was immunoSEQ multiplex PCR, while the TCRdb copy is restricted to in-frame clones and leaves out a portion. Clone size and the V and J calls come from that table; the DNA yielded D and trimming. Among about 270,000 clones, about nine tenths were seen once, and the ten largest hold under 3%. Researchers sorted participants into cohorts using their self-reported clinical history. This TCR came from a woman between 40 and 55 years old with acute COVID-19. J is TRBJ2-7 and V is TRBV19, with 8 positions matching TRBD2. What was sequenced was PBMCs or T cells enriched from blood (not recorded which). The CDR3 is CASSITGTRKAEQYF. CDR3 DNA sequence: TGTGCCAGTAGTATAACCGGGACTAGGAAAGCCGAGCAGTACTTC. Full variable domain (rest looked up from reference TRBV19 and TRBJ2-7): DGGITQSPKYLFRKEGQNVTLSCEQNLNHDAMYWYRQDPGQGLRLIYYSQIVNDFQKGDIAEGYSVSREKKESFPLTVTSAQKNPTAFYLCASSITGTRKAEQYFGPGTRLTVT.